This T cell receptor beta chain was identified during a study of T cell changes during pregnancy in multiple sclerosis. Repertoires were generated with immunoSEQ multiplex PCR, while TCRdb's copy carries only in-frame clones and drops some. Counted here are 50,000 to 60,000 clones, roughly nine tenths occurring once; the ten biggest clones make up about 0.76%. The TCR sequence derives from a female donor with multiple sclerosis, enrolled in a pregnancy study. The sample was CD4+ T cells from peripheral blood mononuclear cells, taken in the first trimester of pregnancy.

In nucleotides, the CDR3 is TGTGCCAGCAGCTTGGACGGGGGGGTACGGAACACTGAAGCTTTCTTT. As protein: CASSLDGGVRNTEAFF. J is TRBJ1-1 and V is TRBV5-6; a possible D gene is TRBD1 (5 bases). Per germline, CDR1 SGHDT and CDR2 YYEEEE. V lost 0 bases and J lost 1, with 13 bases in between. CDR3 length: 16 amino acids.